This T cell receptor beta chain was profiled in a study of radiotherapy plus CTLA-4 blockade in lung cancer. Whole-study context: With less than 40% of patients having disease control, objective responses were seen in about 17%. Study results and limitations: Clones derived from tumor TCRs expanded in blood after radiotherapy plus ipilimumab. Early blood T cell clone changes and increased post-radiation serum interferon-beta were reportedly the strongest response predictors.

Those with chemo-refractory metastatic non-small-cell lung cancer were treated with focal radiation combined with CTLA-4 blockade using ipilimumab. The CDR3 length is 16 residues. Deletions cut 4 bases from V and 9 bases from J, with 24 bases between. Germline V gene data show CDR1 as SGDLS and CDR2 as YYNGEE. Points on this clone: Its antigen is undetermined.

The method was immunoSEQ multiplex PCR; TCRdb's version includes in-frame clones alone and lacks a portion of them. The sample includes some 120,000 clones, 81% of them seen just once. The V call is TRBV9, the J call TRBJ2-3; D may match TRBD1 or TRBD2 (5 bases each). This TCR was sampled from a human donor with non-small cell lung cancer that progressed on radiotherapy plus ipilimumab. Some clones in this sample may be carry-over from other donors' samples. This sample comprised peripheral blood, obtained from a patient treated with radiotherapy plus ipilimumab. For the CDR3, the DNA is TGTGCCAGCAGCCCTCTTGAGGGACGAGATAGGGAGACGCAGTATTTT. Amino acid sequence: CASSPLEGRDRETQYF.